This is a list of T cell receptor beta chains from one sample in a study of molecular identifiers for immune sequencing clone quantification. TCRdb used MiXCR to reprocess the PCR reads, holding one entry per CDR3 protein. The sample has about 35,000 distinct CDR3 sequences; under 20% are singletons. Sequenced sample: naive CD8+ T cells from blood, with Jurkat cell RNA spiked in. Source of these receptors: a human donor in good health. Some libraries in this study had Jurkat cell RNA spiked in. Each CDR3 is given with its conserved first and last residue. A D gene is named only where the DNA matches it firmly. Size tells how often a clone was seen (once, few, many) or the class of an expanded clone, and some rows leave it out.

d_call | j_call | v_call | clone_size | cdr3_nt | cdr3_aa
TRBD1 | TRBJ2-2 | TRBV28 | many | TGTGCCAGCATTGGGACAGTCGCGAACACCGGGGAGCTGTTTTTT | CASIGTVANTGELFF
TRBD2 | TRBJ2-1 | TRBV7-9 | many | TGTGCCAGCAGCGACTCGCTAGGTCTAGCGGGAGTCTATGAGCAGTTCTTC | CASSDSLGLAGVYEQFF
. | TRBJ2-5 | TRBV15 | many | TGTGCCACCAGCAACCAGGGGAATGAAGAGACCCAGTACTTC | CATSNQGNEETQYF
. | TRBJ2-3 | TRBV7-2 | . | TGTGCCAGCAGCACCCGTTTCCCAGATACGCAGTATTTT | CASSTRFPDTQYF
. | TRBJ1-6 | TRBV28 | few | TGTGCCAGCAGTTTCAGGCTTTTTAATCCACCCCTCCACTTT | CASSFRLFNPPLHF
TRBD2 | TRBJ2-5 | TRBV6-1 | many | TGTGCCAGCAGTTCCGGGACTAGCGGGAGTAAGACCCAGTACTTC | CASSSGTSGSKTQYF
. | TRBJ2-5 | TRBV19 | once | TGTGCCAGTAGTATTGGAGGACAAGTGGGGGAGACCCAGTACTTC | CASSIGGQVGETQYF
TRBD1 | TRBJ2-7 | TRBV7-9 | many | TGTGCCAGCAGCGAAGGGACAGGGGGCTACGAGCAGTACTTC | CASSEGTGGYEQYF
. | TRBJ2-1 | TRBV6-2/TRBV6-3 | few | TGTGCCAGCAGAATTTACCCGACCTATGAGCAGTTCTTC | CASRIYPTYEQFF
. | TRBJ2-7 | TRBV6-6 | many | TGTGCCAGCAGTTATGGGCAGACCTACGAGCAGTACTTC | CASSYGQTYEQYF
. | TRBJ2-1 | TRBV28 | . | TGTGCCAGCAGTTTTGCGGGGCAGGCCTACAATGAGCAGTTCTTC | CASSFAGQAYNEQFF
. | TRBJ2-7 | TRBV6-5 | . | TGTGCCAGCAGTATCAACTCCTACGAGCAGTACTTC | CASSINSYEQYF
TRBD2 | TRBJ2-1 | TRBV3-1 | few | TGTGCCAGCAGTTCTAGCGGACTAAACAATGAGCAGTTCTTC | CASSSSGLNNEQFF
. | TRBJ1-5 | TRBV28 | . | TGTGCCAGCAGTTTACCGATGGGGGTTGATCGCAATCAGCCCCAGCATTTT | CASSLPMGVDRNQPQHF
. | TRBJ1-5 | TRBV5-4 | few | TGTGCCGCTAGGAGTCAGCCCCAGCATTTT | CAARSQPQHF
TRBD2 | TRBJ2-7 | TRBV13 | many | TGTGCCAGCAGCTTAAGTAGCGGCGGGAGTGACGCCTACGAGCAGTACTTC | CASSLSSGGSDAYEQYF
. | TRBJ2-7 | TRBV20-1 | many | TGCAGTGCTAGAGTGGAGACTACCTACGAGCAGTACTTC | CSARVETTYEQYF
TRBD2 | TRBJ2-3 | TRBV7-2 | many | TGTGCCAGCAGCTTACCATCTAGCGGGAAGGGGTCCCTTCGAGGAGCGCAGTATTTT | CASSLPSSGKGSLRGAQYF
TRBD2 | TRBJ2-3 | TRBV6-5 | . | TGTGCCAGCAGAGGACAGAGCGGGAGCGGGACAGATACGCAGTATTTT | CASRGQSGSGTDTQYF
. | TRBJ2-7 | TRBV6-5 | many | TGTGCCAGCAGTTTTCGACTGATGGCCGAGCAGTACTTC | CASSFRLMAEQYF
TRBD1 | TRBJ1-2 | TRBV14 | few | TGTGCCAGCAGACCAGGGGGCGACTATGGCTACACCTTC | CASRPGGDYGYTF
. | TRBJ2-7 | TRBV13 | many | TGTGCCAGCAGCCAGCGGAACTACGAGCAGTACTTC | CASSQRNYEQYF
TRBD1 | TRBJ1-2 | TRBV9 | many | TGTGCCAGCAGCGACCGACAGGGAAGTAACTATGGCTACACCTTC | CASSDRQGSNYGYTF
TRBD1 | TRBJ1-5 | TRBV6-2/TRBV6-3 | many | TGTGCCAGCAGTTACTCCAGGGGGACGGCCACTTATAGCAATCAGCCCCAGCATTTT | CASSYSRGTATYSNQPQHF
TRBD1 | TRBJ2-2 | TRBV27 | few | TGTGCCAGCAGCGCTGACAGGGGGAACACCGGGGAGCTGTTTTTT | CASSADRGNTGELFF
TRBD2 | TRBJ2-2 | TRBV9 | few | TGTGCCAGCAGCGTAGGCGGGGGAGGGAACACCGGGGAGCTGTTTTTT | CASSVGGGGNTGELFF
. | TRBJ2-7 | TRBV20-1 | many | TGCAGTGCTAGAGGGTCCTACGAGCAGTACTTC | CSARGSYEQYF
. | TRBJ2-1 | TRBV5-1 | many | TGCGCCAGCGCGGGACTGAGCTACAATGAGCAGTTCTTC | CASAGLSYNEQFF
. | TRBJ2-1 | TRBV19 | many | TGTGCCAGTAGTACCGGGACAATGAATGAGCAGTTCTTC | CASSTGTMNEQFF
. | TRBJ2-7 | TRBV15 | many | TGTGCCACCAGCAGAGATGAAAGCTCCTACGAGCAGTACTTC | CATSRDESSYEQYF
. | TRBJ2-7 | TRBV28 | many | TGTGCCAGCAGTTTAAGGGGGGCGCAGAGCGAGCAGTACTTC | CASSLRGAQSEQYF
. | TRBJ2-1 | TRBV19 | many | TGTGCCAGTAGTGGGCAGGGGAATGAGCAGTTCTTC | CASSGQGNEQFF
. | TRBJ2-2 | TRBV15 | many | TGTGCCACCGAGGATGGAGGCGGGGAGCTGTTTTTT | CATEDGGGELFF
. | TRBJ1-1 | TRBV3-1 | . | TGTGCCAGCAGCCAAGAAAGAAACACTGAAGCTTTCTTT | CASSQERNTEAFF
. | TRBJ1-3 | TRBV4-3 | many | TGCGCCAGCAGCGGTAGCTCTGGAAACACCATATATTTT | CASSGSSGNTIYF
. | TRBJ2-1 | TRBV15 | . | TGTGCCACCCTCGGGTCCTCCTACAATGAGCAGTTCTTC | CATLGSSYNEQFF
TRBD1 | TRBJ2-2 | TRBV27 | . | TGTGCCAGCAGTTTGACAGGGGGGCGGACCGGGGAGCTGTTTTTT | CASSLTGGRTGELFF
TRBD1 | TRBJ2-3 | TRBV24-1 | many | TGTGCCACCAGTGACCCGGACAGGGGAAGTACAGATACGCAGTATTTT | CATSDPDRGSTDTQYF
. | TRBJ2-7 | TRBV7-9 | many | TGTGCCAGCAGCTCGTGGGGGTCCCCCTACGAGCAGTACTTC | CASSSWGSPYEQYF